Listed below are T cell receptor beta chains from one sample, sequenced in a study of blood T cell repertoires in COVID-19. The repertoire was sequenced with immunoSEQ multiplex PCR; TCRdb's copy has only in-frame clones and lacks some. The sample lists around 180,000 clones, around 80% occurring once. Sequenced: peripheral blood. These receptors came from a man between 65 and 79 years old with active or convalescent COVID-19. Both conserved end residues are part of each CDR3. Each record gives: D gene, J gene, clone size, V gene, CDR3 protein, CDR3 DNA. The D gene is left open where the match is weak. Rows may omit the clone size; those that give it use once, few, many or a size class.

NA,TRBJ2-1,NA,TRBV19,CASSTGAWNEQFF,TGTGCCAGTAGTACAGGGGCCTGGAATGAGCAGTTCTTC
TRBD2,TRBJ2-3,once,TRBV27,CASSLVGTSITDTQYF,TGTGCCAGCAGTTTAGTCGGGACTAGCATCACAGATACGCAGTATTTT
NA,TRBJ1-2,NA,TRBV28,CASSLRGYGYTF,TGTGCCAGCAGCCTCCGGGGGTATGGCTACACCTTC
NA,TRBJ2-3,NA,TRBV5-6,CASRAGATDTQYF,TGTGCCAGCAGAGCAGGGGCCACAGATACGCAGTATTTT
NA,TRBJ1-5,few,TRBV19,CASSMGSGVYSNQPQHF,TGTGCCAGTAGTATGGGCTCGGGAGTTTATAGCAATCAGCCCCAGCATTTT
TRBD1,TRBJ2-3,NA,TRBV9,CASSRDRTLPSTDTQYF,TGTGCCAGCAGCAGGGACAGAACACTGCCTAGCACAGATACGCAGTATTTT
TRBD2,TRBJ2-7,NA,TRBV28,CASSIPLAGPYEQYF,TGTGCCAGCAGTATTCCGTTAGCGGGCCCCTACGAGCAGTACTTC
TRBD1,TRBJ1-1,once,TRBV6-5,CASMMQGASTEAFF,TGTGCCAGCATGATGCAGGGGGCGTCCACTGAAGCTTTCTTT
NA,TRBJ1-5,NA,TRBV4-2,CASSQPRARDNQPQHF,TGTGCCAGCAGCCAACCCCGGGCCAGGGATAATCAGCCCCAGCATTTT
NA,TRBJ1-6,NA,TRBV25-1,CASSDRERSPLHF,TGTGCCAGCAGTGATCGGGAGCGATCACCCCTCCACTTT
NA,TRBJ2-2,NA,TRBV7-8,CASSLNSGGHDTGELFF,TGTGCCAGCAGCCTCAATTCGGGGGGACACGACACCGGGGAGCTGTTTTTT
NA,TRBJ2-7,NA,TRBV27,CASSLSPVYEQYF,TGTGCCAGCAGTTTATCCCCGGTCTACGAGCAGTACTTC
NA,TRBJ2-7,once,TRBV7-9,CASSRRAPEGEQYF,TGTGCCAGCAGCCGCCGCGCTCCGGAGGGCGAGCAGTACTTC
NA,TRBJ2-1,NA,TRBV18,CASSPPVTPSSYNEQFF,TGTGCCAGCTCACCACCGGTGACTCCTAGCTCCTACAATGAGCAGTTCTTC
TRBD1,TRBJ2-5,NA,TRBV20-1,CSASVLGTGKETQYF,TGCAGTGCTAGTGTTTTAGGGACAGGGAAAGAGACCCAGTACTTC
NA,TRBJ2-3,NA,TRBV18,CASSPGQSTDTQYF,TGTGCCAGCTCACCCGGACAGAGCACAGATACGCAGTATTTT
NA,TRBJ2-7,NA,TRBV3-1/TRBV3-2,CASSPRGREYEQYF,TGTGCCAGCAGCCCTAGAGGCAGAGAGTACGAGCAGTACTTC
NA,TRBJ2-7,NA,TRBV14,CASSQGNRGFSYEQYF,TGTGCCAGCAGCCAAGGAAATAGGGGCTTTTCCTACGAGCAGTACTTC